What follows describes a single T cell receptor beta chain. The count of this clone is one. Its antigen is currently not known. No qualities accompany the bases; no much larger clone lies one base away. TCRbeta CDR3 regions were amplified from genomic DNA by means of the immunoSEQ Assay, a bias-controlled multiplex PCR. Per the authors' processing: The number of nucleated cells in each sample was estimated from the amplification of reference gene primers within the assay. Sequence reads were collapsed and filtered to measure the absolute abundance of every unique TCRbeta CDR3 rearrangement. For each sample, productive Simpson clonality was calculated as the square root of Simpson's diversity index across productive rearrangements. TCRdb stores this immuneACCESS table with in-frame sequences only. Part of the clones is absent; in the studies checked, under half of the shortfall reflects unresolved V genes, and no reason is known for the rest. The D gene and trimming were derived from the DNA, and the V and J assignments and clone size from that table. The sample contains 90,000 to 120,000 clones, 80% to 90% of them found a single time. Of the sample, about 30% falls within the top ten clones.

This sample stems from a study of blood T cell repertoires in COVID-19 (TCRdb year 2020). Regarding the complete study: The collaborator samples originated in the United States, Italy and Spain and spanned the acute and convalescent phases of COVID-19. Where HLA class I and class II types were available, the types were taken from metadata supplied by the sample provider, not from assay-based typing. The prospective study material was composed of cDNA or gDNA derived from T cells, B-cell-depleted T cells, or PBMCs. The repertoires were released in a freely available public database intended as a resource for research on the immune response to SARS-CoV-2. Subjects who had been exposed to COVID-19, were actively infected with it, or had recovered from it provided the deeply sampled blood TCRbeta repertoires that made up the dataset. The samples were drawn from two sources: the first 160 participants of the ongoing ImmuneRACE study, and 1,254 subjects contributed by 6 global collaborators. A de-identified subject ID, COVID-19 status, age in years and sex were almost always included in the sample metadata.

Study-wide findings and limitations: The amount of clinical and demographic metadata varied by source and participant and was provided uncurated.

The collaborating institutions used their own protocols to collect whole blood in K2EDTA tubes. For TCRbeta analysis, collaborator samples were shipped as frozen whole blood, as isolated PBMCs, or as DNA extracted from either sample type. V lost 4 bases and J lost 9 bases, and the count of bases not matched to a germline gene is 8. Reading from cysteine to phenylalanine, the CDR3 counts 13 amino acids. CDR3 DNA is the only sequence kept; it has 39 bases, read in frame from the first base. In the germline V gene, CDR1 corresponds to MNHEY and CDR2 to SVGAGI. The specimen sequenced was peripheral blood. In this chain, TRBV6-5 is recombined with TRBJ2-7; TRBD1 aligns with 8 central bases. This sequence was found in a woman aged 80 or over with acute or convalescent COVID-19. The base sequence is TGTGCCAGCAGTTCCCTAACAGGGGGTTGGCAGTACTTC. Translated, this is CASSSLTGGWQYF.